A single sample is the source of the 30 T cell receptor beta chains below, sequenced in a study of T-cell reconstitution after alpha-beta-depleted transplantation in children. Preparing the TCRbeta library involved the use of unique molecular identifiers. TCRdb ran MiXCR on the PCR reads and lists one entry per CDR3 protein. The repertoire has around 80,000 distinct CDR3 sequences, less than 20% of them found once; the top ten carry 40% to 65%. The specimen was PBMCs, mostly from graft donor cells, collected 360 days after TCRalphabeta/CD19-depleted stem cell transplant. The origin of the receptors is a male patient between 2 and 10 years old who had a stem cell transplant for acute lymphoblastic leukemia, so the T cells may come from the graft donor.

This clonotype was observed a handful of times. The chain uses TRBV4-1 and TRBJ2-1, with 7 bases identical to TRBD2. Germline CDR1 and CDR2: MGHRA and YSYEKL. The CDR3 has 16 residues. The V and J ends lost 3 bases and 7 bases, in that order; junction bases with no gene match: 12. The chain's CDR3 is CASSQPLRGSKNEQFF. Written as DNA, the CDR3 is TGCGCCAGCAGCCAGCCCCTCCGCGGGAGTAAGAATGAGCAGTTCTTC.

The CDR3: CASSHVSADTQYF. Written as DNA, the CDR3 is TGTGCCAGCAGCCATGTTTCCGCAGATACGCAGTATTTT. The V call is TRBV4-2, the J call TRBJ2-3; unclear D gene. Per germline, CDR1 LGHNA and CDR2 YNFKEQ. Trimming cost V 3 bases and J 4 bases, with 8 bases left between them. This CDR3 spans 13 amino acids.

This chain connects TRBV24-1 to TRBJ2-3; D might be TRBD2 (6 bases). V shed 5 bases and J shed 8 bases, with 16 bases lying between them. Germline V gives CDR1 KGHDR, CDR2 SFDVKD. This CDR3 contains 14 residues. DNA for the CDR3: TGTGCCACCAGTGCCGGGAGCAGGTTAGGTACGCAGTATTTT. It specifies CATSAGSRLGTQYF.

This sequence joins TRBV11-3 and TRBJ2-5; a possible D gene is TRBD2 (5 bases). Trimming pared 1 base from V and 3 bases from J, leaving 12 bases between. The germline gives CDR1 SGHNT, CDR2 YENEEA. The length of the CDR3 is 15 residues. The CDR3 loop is CASSLGVLREETQYF. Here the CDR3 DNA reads TGTGCCAGCAGCTTAGGAGTTTTGCGGGAAGAGACCCAGTACTTC.

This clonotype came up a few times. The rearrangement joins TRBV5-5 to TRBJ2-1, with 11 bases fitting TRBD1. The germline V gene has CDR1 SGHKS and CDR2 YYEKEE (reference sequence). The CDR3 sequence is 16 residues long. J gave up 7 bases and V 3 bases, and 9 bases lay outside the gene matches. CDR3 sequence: CASSSTPGQGGNEQFF. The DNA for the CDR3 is TGTGCCAGCAGCTCAACACCGGGACAGGGGGGAAATGAGCAGTTCTTC.

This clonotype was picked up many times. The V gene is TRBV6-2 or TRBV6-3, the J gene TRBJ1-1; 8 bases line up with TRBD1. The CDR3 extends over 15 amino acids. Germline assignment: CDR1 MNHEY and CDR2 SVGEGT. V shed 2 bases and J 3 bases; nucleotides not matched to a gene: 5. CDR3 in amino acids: CASSYLGQGYTEAFF. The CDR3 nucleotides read TGTGCCAGCAGTTACCTAGGACAGGGATACACTGAAGCTTTCTTT.

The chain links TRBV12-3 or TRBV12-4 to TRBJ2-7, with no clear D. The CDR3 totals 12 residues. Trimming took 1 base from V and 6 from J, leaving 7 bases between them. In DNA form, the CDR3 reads TGTGCCAGCAGTTTAGTGGCTATCGAGCAGTACTTC. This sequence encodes CASSLVAIEQYF.

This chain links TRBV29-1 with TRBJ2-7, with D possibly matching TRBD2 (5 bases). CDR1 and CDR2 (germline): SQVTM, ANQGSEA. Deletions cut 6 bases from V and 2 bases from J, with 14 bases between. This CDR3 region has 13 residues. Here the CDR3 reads CSVHNEGTYEQYF. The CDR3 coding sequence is TGCAGCGTACATAATGAGGGAACCTACGAGCAGTACTTC.

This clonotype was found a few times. CDR3 amino acids: CASSLERRTDTQYF. CDR3 bases: TGCGCCAGCAGCTTGGAACGGCGCACAGATACGCAGTATTTT. The V and J genes are TRBV5-1 and TRBJ2-3; D remains ambiguous. The CDR3 runs to 14 residues. CDR1 is SGHRS, CDR2 YFSETQ, per germline. V lost 0 bases and J lost 1, with 6 bases in between.

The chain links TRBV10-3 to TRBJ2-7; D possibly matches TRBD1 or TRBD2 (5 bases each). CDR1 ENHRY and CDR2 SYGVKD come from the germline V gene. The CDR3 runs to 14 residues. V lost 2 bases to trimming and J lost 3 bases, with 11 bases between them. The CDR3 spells CAISEKGPVYEQYF. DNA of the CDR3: TGTGCCATCAGTGAGAAGGGACCTGTCTACGAGCAGTACTTC.

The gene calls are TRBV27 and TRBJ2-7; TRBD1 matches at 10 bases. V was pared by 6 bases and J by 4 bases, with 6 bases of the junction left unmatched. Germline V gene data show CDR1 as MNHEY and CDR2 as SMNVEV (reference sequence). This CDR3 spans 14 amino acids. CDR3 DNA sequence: TGTGCCAGCAGACGGCGGGGACAGGGGTACGAGCAGTACTTC. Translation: CASRRRGQGYEQYF.

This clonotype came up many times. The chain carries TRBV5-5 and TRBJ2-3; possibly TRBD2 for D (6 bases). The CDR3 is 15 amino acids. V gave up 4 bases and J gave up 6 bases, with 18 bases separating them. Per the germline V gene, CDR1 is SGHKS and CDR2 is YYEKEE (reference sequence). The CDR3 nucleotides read TGTGCCAGCAGCCCCTGGACTAATCCCTCGGATACGCAGTATTTT. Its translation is CASSPWTNPSDTQYF. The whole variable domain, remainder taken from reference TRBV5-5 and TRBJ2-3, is DAGVTQSPTHLIKTRGQQVTLRCSPISGHKSVSWYQQVLGQGPQFIFQYYEKEERGRGNFPDRFSARQFPNYSSELNVNALLLGDSALYLCASSPWTNPSDTQYFGPGTRLTVL.

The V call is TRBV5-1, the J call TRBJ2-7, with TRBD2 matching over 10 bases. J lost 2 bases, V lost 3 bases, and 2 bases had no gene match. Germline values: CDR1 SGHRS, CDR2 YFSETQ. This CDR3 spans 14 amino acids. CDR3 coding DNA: TGCGCCAGCAGCTCCAGCGGGAGGGCCTACGAGCAGTACTTC. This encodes CASSSSGRAYEQYF.

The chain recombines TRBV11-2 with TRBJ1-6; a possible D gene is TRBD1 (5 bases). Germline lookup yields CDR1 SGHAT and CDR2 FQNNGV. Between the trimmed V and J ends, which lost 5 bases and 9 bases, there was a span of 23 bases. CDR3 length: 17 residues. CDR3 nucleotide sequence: TGTGCCAGCAGCACCCCACCACAAGGGACCGGGGGTTCACCCCTCCACTTT. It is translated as CASSTPPQGTGGSPLHF.

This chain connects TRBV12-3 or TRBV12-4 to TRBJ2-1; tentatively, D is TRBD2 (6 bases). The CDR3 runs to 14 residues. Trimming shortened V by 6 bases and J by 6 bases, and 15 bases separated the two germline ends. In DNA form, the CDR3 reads TGTGCCAGCAGCTCCCGAGGAGGGATCAATGAGCAGTTCTTC. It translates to CASSSRGGINEQFF.

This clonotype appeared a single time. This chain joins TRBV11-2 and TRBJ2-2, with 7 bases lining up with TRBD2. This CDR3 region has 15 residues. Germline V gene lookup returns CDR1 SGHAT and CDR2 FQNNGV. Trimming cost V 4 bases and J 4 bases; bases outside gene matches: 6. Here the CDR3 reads CASSSAGVATGELFF. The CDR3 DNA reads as TGTGCCAGCAGCTCGGCGGGAGTTGCCACCGGGGAGCTGTTTTTT.

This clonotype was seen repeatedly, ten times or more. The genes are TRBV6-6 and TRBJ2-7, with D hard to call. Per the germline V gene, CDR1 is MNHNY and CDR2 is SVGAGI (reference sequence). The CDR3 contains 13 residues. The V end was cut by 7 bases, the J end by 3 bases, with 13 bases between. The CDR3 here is CASTPNRFYEQYF. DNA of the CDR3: TGTGCCAGCACCCCGAACAGATTCTACGAGCAGTACTTC.

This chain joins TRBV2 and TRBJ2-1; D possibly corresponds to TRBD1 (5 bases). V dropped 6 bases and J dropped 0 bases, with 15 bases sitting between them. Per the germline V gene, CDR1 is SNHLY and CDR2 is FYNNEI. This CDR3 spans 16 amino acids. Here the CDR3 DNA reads TGTGCCAGCAGGCTCGACAGATTAGGCTCCTACAATGAGCAGTTCTTC. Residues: CASRLDRLGSYNEQFF.

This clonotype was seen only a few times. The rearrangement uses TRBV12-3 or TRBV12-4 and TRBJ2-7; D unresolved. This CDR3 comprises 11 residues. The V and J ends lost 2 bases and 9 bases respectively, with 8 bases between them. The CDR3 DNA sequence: TGTGCCAGCAGTTTAACCGGGTCGCAGTACTTC. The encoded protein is CASSLTGSQYF.

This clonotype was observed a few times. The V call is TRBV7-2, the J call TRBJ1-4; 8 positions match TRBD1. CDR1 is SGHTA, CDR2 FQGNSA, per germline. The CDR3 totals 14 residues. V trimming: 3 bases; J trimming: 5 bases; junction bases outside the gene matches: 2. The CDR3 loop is CASSLDRVNEKLFF. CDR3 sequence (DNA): TGTGCCAGCAGCTTGGACAGGGTAAATGAAAAACTGTTTTTT.

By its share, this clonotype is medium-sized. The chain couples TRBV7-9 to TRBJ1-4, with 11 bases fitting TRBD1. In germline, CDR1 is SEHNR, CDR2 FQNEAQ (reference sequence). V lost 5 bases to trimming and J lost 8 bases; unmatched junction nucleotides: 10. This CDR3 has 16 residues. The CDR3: CASSPPGQGEDEKLFF. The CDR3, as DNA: TGTGCCAGCAGCCCCCCGGGACAGGGGGAGGACGAAAAACTGTTTTTT.

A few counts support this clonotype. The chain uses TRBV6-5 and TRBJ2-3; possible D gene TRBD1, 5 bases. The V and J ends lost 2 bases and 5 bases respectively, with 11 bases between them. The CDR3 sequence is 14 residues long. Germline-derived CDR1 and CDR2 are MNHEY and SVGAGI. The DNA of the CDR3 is TGTGCCAGCAGTTACGGGTCCCAGGGAGATACGCAGTATTTT. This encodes CASSYGSQGDTQYF.

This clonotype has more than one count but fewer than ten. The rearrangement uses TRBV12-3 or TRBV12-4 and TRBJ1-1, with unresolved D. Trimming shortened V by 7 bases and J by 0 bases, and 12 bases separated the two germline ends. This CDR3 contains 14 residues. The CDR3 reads CASTPGSMNTEAFF. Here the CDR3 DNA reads TGTGCCAGCACCCCCGGGAGTATGAACACTGAAGCTTTCTTT.

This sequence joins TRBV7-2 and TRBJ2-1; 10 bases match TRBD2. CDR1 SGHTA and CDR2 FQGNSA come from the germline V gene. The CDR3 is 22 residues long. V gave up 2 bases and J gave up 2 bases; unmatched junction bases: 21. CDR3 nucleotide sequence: TGTGCCAGCAGCTTACTAGGACTAGCGGTATTATCACGGACGGTCACCTACAATGAGCAGTTCTTC. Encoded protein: CASSLLGLAVLSRTVTYNEQFF.

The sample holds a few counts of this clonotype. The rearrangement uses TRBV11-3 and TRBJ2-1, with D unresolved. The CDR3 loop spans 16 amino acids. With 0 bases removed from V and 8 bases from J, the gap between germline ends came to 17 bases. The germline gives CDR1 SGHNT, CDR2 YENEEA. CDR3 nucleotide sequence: TGTGCCAGCAGCTTAGACTCCGGGTCCTTTGTCGATGAGCAGTTCTTC. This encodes CASSLDSGSFVDEQFF.

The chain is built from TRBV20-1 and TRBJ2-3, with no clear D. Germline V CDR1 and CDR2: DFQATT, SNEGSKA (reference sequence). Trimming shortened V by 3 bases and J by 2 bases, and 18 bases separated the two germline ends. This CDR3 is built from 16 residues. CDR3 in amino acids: CSARSQVTPFTDTQYF. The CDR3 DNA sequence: TGCAGTGCTAGGTCGCAGGTGACCCCATTCACAGATACGCAGTATTTT.

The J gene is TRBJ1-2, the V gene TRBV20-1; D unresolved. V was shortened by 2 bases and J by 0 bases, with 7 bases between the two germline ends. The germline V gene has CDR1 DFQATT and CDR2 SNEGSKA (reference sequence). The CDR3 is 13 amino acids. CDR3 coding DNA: TGCAGTGCTAGATCAGTTTCTAACTATGGCTACACCTTC. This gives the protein CSARSVSNYGYTF.

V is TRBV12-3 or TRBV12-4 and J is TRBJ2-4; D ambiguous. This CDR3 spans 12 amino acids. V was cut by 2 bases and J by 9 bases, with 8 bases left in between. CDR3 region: CASSLFGSIQYF. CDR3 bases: TGTGCCAGCAGTTTATTTGGTAGCATTCAGTACTTC.

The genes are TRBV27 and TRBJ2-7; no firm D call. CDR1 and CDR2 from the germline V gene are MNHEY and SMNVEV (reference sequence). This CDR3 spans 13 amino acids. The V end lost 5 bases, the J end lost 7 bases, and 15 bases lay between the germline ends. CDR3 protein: CASSRAALGEQYF. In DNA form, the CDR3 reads TGTGCCAGCAGTCGGGCCGCGCTGGGGGAGCAGTACTTC.

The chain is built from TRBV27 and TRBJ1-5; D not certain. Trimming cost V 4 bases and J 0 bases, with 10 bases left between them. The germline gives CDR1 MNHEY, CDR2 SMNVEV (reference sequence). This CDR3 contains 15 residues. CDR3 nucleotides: TGTGCCAGCAGTTCCGGCCAATATAGCAATCAGCCCCAGCATTTT. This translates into CASSSGQYSNQPQHF.